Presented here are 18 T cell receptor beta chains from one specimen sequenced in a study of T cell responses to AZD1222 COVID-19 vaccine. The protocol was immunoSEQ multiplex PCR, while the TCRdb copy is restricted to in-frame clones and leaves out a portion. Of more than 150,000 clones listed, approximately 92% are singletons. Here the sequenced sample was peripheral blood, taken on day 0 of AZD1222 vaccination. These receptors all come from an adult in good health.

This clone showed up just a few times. This chain's CDR3 is CASSELAGDYNEQFF. CDR3 sequence (DNA): TGTGCCAGCAGTGAGCTAGCGGGAGACTACAATGAGCAGTTCTTC. The V and J genes are TRBV6-1 and TRBJ2-1; the match to TRBD2 covers 10 bases. The CDR3 consists of 15 residues. Germline values: CDR1 MNHNS, CDR2 SASEGT. V was clipped by 3 bases and J by 3 bases; unmatched bases: 2.

CDR3 sequence reads: CASSPAQGSSDTQYF. Written as DNA, the CDR3 is TGTGCCAGCAGCCCTGCCCAGGGATCATCAGATACGCAGTATTTT. The V call is TRBV5-8, the J call TRBJ2-3; a possible D gene is TRBD1 (5 bases). CDR1 and CDR2 from the germline V gene are SGHTS and YDEGEE. The CDR3 has 15 amino acids. V shed 4 bases and J shed 4 bases, with 16 bases lying between them.

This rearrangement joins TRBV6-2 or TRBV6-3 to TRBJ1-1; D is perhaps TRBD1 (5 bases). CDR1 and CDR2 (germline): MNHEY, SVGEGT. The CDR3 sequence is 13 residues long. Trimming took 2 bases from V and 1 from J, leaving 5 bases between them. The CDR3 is CASSYTGNTEAFF. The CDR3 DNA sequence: TGTGCCAGCAGTTACACAGGGAACACTGAAGCTTTCTTT.

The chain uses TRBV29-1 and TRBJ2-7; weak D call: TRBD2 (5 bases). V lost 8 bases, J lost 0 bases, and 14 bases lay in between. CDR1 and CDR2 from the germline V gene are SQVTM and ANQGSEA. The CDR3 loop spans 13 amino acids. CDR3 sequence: CSYTPRGSYEQYF. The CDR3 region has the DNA TGCAGCTACACCCCTCGGGGCTCCTACGAGCAGTACTTC.

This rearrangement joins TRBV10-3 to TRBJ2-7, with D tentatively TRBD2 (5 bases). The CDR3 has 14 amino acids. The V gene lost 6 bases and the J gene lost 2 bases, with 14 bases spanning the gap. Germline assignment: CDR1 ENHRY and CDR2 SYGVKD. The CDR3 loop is CAIRATGSTYEQYV. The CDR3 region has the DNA TGTGCCATCAGGGCGACGGGGTCAACCTACGAGCAGTACGTC.

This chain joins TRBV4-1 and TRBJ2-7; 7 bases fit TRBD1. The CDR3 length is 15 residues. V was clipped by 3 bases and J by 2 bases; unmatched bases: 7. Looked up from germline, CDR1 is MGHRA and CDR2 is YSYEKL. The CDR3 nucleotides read TGCGCCAGCAGCCATGCGGACAGGAGCCCCTACGAGCAGTACTTC. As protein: CASSHADRSPYEQYF.

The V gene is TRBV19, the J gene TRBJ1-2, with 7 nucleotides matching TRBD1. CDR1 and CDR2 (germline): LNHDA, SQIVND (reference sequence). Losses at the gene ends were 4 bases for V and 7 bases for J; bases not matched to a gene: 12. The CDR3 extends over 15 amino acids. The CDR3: CASSTESQGIRGYTF. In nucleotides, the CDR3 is TGTGCCAGTAGTACCGAGTCACAGGGGATACGTGGCTACACCTTC.

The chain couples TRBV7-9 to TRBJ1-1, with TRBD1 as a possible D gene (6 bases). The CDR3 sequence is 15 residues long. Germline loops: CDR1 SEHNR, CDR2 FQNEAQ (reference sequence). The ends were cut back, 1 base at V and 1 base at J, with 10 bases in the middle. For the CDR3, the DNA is TGTGCCAGCAGCTTAGTTAGCAGGGGGAACACTGAAGCTTTCTTT. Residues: CASSLVSRGNTEAFF.

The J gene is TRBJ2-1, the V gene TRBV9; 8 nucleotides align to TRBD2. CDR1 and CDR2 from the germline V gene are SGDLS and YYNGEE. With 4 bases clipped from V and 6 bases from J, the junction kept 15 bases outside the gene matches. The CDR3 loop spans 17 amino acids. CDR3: CASSPGPGREAPNEQFF. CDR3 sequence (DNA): TGTGCCAGCAGCCCAGGACCAGGGCGGGAGGCCCCCAATGAGCAGTTCTTC. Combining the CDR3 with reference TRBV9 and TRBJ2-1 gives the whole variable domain DSGVTQTPKHLITATGQRVTLRCSPRSGDLSVYWYQQSLDQGLQFLIQYYNGEERAKGNILERFSAQQFPDLHSELNLSSLELGDSALYFCASSPGPGREAPNEQFFGPGTRLTVL.

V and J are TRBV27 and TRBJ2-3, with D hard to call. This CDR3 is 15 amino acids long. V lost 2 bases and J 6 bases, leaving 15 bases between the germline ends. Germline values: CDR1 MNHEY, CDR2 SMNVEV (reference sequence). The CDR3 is CASSLRPSRSDTQYF. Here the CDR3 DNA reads TGTGCCAGCAGTTTAAGGCCATCCCGTTCGGATACGCAGTATTTT.

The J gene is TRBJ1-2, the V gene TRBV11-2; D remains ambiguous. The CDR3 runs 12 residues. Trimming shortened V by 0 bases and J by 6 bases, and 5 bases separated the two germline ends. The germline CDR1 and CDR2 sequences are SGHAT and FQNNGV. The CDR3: CASSLEADGYTF. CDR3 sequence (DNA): TGTGCCAGCAGCTTAGAGGCGGATGGCTACACCTTC.

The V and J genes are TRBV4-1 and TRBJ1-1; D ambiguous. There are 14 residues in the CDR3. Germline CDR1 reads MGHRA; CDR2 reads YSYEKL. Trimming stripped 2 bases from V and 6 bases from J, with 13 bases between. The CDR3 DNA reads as TGCGCCAGCAGCCAACCACCCGCGACGGCTGAAGCTTTCTTT. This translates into CASSQPPATAEAFF.

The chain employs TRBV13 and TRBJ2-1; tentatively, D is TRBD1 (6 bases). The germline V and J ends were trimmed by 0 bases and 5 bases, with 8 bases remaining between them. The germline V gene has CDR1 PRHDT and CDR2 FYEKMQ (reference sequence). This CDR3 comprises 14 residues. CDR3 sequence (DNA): TGTGCCAGCAGCTTAGGACAGGGTAACAATGAGCAGTTCTTC. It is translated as CASSLGQGNNEQFF.

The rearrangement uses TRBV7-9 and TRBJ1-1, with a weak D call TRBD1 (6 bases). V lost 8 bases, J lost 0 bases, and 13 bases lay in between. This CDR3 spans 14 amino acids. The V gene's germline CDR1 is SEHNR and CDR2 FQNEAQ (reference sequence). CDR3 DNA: TGTGCCAGCTCCCAGGACAGATTGAACACTGAAGCTTTCTTT. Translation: CASSQDRLNTEAFF.

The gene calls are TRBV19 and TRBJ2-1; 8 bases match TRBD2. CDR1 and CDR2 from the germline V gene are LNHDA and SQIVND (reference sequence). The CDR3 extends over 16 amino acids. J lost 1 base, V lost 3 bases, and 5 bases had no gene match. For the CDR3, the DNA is TGTGCCAGTAGTATTGGTGAGCGGGGGTCCTACAATGAGCAGTTCTTC. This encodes CASSIGERGSYNEQFF.

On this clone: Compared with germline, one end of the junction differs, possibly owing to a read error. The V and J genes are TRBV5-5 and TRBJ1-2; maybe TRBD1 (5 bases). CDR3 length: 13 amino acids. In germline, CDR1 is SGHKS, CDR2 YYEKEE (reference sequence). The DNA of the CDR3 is TGTGCCAGCACCTTGGAAAGGGGATATGGCTACACCTTC. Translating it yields CASTLERGYGYTF.

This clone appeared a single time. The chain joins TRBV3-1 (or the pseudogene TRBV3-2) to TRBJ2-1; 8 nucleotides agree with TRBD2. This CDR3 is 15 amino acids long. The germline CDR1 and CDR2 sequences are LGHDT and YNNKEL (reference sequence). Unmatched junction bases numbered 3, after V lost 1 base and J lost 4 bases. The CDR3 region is CASSQAGGRYNEQFF. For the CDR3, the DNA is TGTGCCAGCAGCCAAGCGGGAGGGAGGTACAATGAGCAGTTCTTC.

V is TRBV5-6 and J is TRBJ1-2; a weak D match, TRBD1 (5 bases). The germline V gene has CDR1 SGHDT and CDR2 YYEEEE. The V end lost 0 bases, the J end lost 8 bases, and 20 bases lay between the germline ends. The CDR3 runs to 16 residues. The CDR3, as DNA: TGTGCCAGCAGCTTGGAAGGGGTGCTTTTACTAGGAGGCTACACCTTC. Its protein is CASSLEGVLLLGGYTF.